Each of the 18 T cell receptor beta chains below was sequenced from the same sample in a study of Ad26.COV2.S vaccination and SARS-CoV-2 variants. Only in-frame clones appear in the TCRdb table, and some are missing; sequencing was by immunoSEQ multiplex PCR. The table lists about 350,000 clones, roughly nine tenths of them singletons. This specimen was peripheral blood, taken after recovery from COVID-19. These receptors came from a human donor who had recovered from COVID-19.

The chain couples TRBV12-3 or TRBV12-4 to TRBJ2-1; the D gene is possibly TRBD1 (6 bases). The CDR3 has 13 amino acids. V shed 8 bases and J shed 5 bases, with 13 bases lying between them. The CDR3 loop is CASQGQYHNEQFF. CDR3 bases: TGTGCCAGCCAGGGGCAGTATCACAATGAGCAGTTCTTC.

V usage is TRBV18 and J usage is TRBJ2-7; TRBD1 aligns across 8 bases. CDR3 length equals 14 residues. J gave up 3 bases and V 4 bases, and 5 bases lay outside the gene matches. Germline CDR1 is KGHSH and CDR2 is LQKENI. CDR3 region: CASSQRQGYYEQYF. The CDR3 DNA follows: TGTGCCAGCTCACAGCGACAGGGGTACTACGAGCAGTACTTC. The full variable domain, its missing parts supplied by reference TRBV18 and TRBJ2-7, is NAGVMQNPRHLVRRRGQEARLRCSPMKGHSHVYWYRQLPEEGLKFMVYLQKENIIDESGMPKERFSAEFPKEGPSILRIQQVVRGDSAAYFCASSQRQGYYEQYFGPGTRLTVT.

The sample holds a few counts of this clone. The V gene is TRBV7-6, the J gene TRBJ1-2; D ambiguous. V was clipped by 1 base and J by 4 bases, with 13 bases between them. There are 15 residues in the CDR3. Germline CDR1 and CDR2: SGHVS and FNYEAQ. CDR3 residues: CASSLGGGSSYGYTF. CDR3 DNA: TGTGCCAGCAGCTTAGGTGGTGGCAGTTCCTATGGCTACACCTTC.

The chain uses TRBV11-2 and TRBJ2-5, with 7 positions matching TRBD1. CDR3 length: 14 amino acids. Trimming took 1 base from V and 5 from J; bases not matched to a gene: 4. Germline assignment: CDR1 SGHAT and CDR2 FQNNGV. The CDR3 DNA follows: TGTGCCAGCAGCTTAGGAAGGGGGCTGGAGACCCAGTACTTC. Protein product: CASSLGRGLETQYF.

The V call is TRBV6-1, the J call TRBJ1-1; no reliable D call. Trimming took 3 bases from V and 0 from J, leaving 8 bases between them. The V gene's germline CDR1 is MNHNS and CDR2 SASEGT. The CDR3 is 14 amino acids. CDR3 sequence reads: CASSDREMNTEAFF. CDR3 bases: TGTGCCAGCAGTGATAGGGAAATGAACACTGAAGCTTTCTTT.

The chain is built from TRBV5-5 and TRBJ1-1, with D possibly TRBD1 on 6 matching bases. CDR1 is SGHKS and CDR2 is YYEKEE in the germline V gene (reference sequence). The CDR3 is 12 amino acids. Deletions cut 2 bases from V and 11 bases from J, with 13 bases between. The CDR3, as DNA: TGTGCCAGCAGCTTCGACAGGAAGGCGGCTTTCTTT. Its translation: CASSFDRKAAFF.

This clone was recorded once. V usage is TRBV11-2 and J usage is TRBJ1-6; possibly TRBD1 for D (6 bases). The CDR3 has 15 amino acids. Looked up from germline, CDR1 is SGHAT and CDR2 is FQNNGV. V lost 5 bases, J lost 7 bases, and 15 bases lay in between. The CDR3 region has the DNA TGTGCCAGCAGCCCACACAGGGAACTAAATTCACCCCTCCACTTT. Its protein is CASSPHRELNSPLHF.

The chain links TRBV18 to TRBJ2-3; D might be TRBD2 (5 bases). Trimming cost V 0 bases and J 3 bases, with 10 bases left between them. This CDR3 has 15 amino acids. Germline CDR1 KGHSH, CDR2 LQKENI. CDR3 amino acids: CASSPPEGWTDTQYF. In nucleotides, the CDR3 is TGTGCCAGCTCACCACCTGAGGGTTGGACAGATACGCAGTATTTT.

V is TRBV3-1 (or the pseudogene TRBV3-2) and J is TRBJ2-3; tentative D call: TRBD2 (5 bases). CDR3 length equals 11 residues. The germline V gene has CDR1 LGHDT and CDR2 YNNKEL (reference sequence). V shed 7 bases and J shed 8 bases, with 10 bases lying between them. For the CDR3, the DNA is TGTGCCAGCATCCGGGGAGCTACGCAGTATTTT. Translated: CASIRGATQYF.

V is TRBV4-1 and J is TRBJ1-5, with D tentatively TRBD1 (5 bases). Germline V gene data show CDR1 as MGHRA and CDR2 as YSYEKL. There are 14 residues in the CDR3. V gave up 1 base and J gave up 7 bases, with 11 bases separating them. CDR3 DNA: TGCGCCAGCAGCCAAGTGATAGGGGACCAGCCCCAGCATTTT. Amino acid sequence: CASSQVIGDQPQHF.

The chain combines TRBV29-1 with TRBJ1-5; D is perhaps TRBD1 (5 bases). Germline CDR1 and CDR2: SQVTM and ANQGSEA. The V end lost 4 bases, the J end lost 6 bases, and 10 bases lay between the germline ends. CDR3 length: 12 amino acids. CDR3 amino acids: CSVVGDRQPQHF. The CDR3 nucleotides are TGCAGCGTTGTAGGGGATCGTCAGCCCCAGCATTTT.

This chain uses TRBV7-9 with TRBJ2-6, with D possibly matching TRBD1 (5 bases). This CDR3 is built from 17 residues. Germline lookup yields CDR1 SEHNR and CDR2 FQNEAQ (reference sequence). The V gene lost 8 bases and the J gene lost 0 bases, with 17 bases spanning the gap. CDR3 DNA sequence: TGTGCCAGCCCTGCAGGGAATACAAGCTCTGGGGCCAACGTCCTGACTTTC. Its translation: CASPAGNTSSGANVLTF.

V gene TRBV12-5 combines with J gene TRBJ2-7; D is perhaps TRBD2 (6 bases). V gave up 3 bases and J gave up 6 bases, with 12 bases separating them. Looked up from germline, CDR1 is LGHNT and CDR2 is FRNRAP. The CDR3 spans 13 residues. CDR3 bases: TGTGCTAGTGGTTTATGGAGGGGTGGCGAGCAGTACTTC. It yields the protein CASGLWRGGEQYF.

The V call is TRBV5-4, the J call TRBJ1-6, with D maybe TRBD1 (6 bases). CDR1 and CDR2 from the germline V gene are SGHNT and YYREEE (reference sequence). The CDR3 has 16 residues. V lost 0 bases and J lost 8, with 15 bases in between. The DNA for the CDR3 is TGTGCCAGCAGCTTGGGGGGAACAGGGATAGATTCACCCCTCCACTTT. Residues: CASSLGGTGIDSPLHF.

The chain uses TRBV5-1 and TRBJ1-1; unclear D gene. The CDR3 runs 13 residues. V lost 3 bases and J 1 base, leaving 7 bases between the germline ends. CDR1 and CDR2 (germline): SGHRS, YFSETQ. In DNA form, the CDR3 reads TGCGCCAGCAGCTGGGCAGGGAACACTGAAGCTTTCTTT. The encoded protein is CASSWAGNTEAFF.

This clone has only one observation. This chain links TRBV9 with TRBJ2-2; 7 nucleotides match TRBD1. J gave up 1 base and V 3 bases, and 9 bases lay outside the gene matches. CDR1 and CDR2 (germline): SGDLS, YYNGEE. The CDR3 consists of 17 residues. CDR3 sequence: CASSAPGTDENTGELFF. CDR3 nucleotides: TGTGCCAGCAGCGCCCCCGGGACAGACGAGAACACCGGGGAGCTGTTTTTT.

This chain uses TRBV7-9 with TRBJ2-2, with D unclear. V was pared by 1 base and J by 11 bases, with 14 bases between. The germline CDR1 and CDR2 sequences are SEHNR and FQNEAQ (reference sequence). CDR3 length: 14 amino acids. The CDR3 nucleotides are TGTGCCAGCAGCTTAGACCCACGCCCCCCCGAGCTGTTTTTT. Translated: CASSLDPRPPELFF.

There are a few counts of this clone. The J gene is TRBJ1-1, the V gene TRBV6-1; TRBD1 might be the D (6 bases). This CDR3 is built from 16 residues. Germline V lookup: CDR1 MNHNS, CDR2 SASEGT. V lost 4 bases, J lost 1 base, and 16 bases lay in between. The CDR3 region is CASSASLQGGNTEAFF. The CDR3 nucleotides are TGTGCCAGCAGTGCCTCTTTACAGGGTGGGAACACTGAAGCTTTCTTT.